Reported below is one T cell receptor (beta chain). The specificity of this receptor is unknown. Base qualities are not recorded, but no much larger clone differs from it by a single base. Trimming removed 10 bases from V and 1 base from J, leaving 13 bases between the germline ends. The CDR3 spans 14 residues, from the cysteine through the phenylalanine. The entry retains the CDR3 DNA only, 42 bases that are in frame from base 1. The germline V gene supplies CDR1 MNHEY and CDR2 SVGAGI. The sample belongs to a study of blood T cell repertoires in COVID-19 (dated by TCRdb to 2019 to 2021). Background for the entire study: Samples from collaborators originated in the United States, Italy and Spain and spanned both the acute and convalescent phases of COVID-19. The prospective study material was composed of cDNA or gDNA derived from T cells, B-cell-depleted T cells, or PBMCs. The dataset comprised deeply sampled blood TCRbeta repertoires from subjects exposed to, actively infected with, or recovered from COVID-19. A freely available public database, intended as a resource for researchers studying the immune response to SARS-CoV-2, is where the repertoires were released. Samples came from the ongoing ImmuneRACE study (first 160 participants) plus 1,254 subjects from 6 global collaborators. Nearly every sample came with metadata listing a de-identified subject ID, COVID-19 status, age in years and sex. HLA class I and class II types, where available, came from metadata supplied by the sample provider rather than from assay-based typing.

What the work shows at the level of the full study, not this receptor alone: The quantity of clinical and demographic metadata differed by source and by participant and was supplied without curation.

The collaborating institutions used their own protocols to collect whole blood in K2EDTA tubes. Collaborator samples were shipped for TCRbeta analysis as frozen whole blood, isolated PBMCs, or DNA extracted from either sample type. The immunoSEQ Assay, a bias-controlled multiplex PCR, was used to amplify TCRbeta CDR3 regions from genomic DNA. The paper's data handling went like this. The number of nucleated cells in each sample was estimated from the amplification of reference gene primers within the assay. Sequence reads were collapsed and filtered to measure the absolute abundance of every unique TCRbeta CDR3 rearrangement. For each sample, productive Simpson clonality was calculated by taking the square root of Simpson's diversity index across productive rearrangements. TCRdb took over this immuneACCESS table, retaining in-frame rearrangements with V and J assigned. Such tables are incomplete; in checked studies, under half of the missing clones stem from an unresolved V gene, and the remainder is unexplained. V, J and clone size are those of that table, while D and trimming were read from the DNA. The sample table contains roughly 190,000 clones; only one count was recorded for approximately 80% of them. 6.9% of the sample lies in the top ten.

The rearrangement combines TRBV6-5 with TRBJ2-2; the D segment could be TRBD2, given 6 matching bases. Sequencing was performed on peripheral blood. The receptor's source is a man between 60 and 75 years old with acute or convalescent COVID-19. The base sequence is TGTGCCACCAAATCCGGGGGGAACACCGGGGAGCTGTTTTTT. This codes for CATKSGGNTGELFF.